The 9 T cell receptor beta chains in this list originate from one sample, sequenced in a study of blood T cell repertoires in COVID-19. Repertoires were generated with immunoSEQ multiplex PCR, while TCRdb's copy carries only in-frame clones and drops some. This table holds 150,000 or so clones, more than 80% found once. The sequenced material came from peripheral blood. Receptors were obtained from a human donor with acute or convalescent COVID-19. The donor label of this sample is uncertain.

The V call is TRBV2, the J call TRBJ1-1; D perhaps matches TRBD1 (6 bases). V was clipped by 8 bases and J by 7 bases, with 14 bases between them. The CDR3 extends over 12 amino acids. Germline CDR1 SNHLY, CDR2 FYNNEI. The CDR3 is CASRRTDSEAFF. In nucleotides, the CDR3 is TGTGCCAGCCGACGGACAGACAGTGAAGCTTTCTTT. The whole variable domain, filled in from reference TRBV2 and TRBJ1-1, reads EPEVTQTPSHQVTQMGQEVILRCVPISNHLYFYWYRQILGQKVEFLVSFYNNEISEKSEIFDDQFSVERPDGSNFTLKIRSTKLEDSAMYFCASRRTDSEAFFGQGTRLTVV.

The chain has TRBV7-9 and TRBJ1-4; TRBD1 aligns across 9 bases. This CDR3 has 14 residues. The V gene's germline CDR1 is SEHNR and CDR2 FQNEAQ (reference sequence). Unmatched junction bases numbered 4, after V lost 1 base and J lost 10 bases. CDR3 amino acids: CASSLEQGAGKLFF. CDR3 in DNA: TGTGCCAGCAGCTTAGAACAGGGGGCAGGAAAACTGTTTTTT. Full variable domain (remainder filled in from reference TRBV7-9 and TRBJ1-4): DTGVSQNPRHKITKRGQNVTFRCDPISEHNRLYWYRQTLGQGPEFLTYFQNEAQLEKSRLLSDRFSAERPKGSFSTLEIQRTEQGDSAMYLCASSLEQGAGKLFFGSGTQLSVL.

The gene calls are TRBV30 and TRBJ2-5, with D perhaps TRBD1 (7 bases). The germline CDR1 and CDR2 sequences are GTSNPN and SVGIG (reference sequence). The length of the CDR3 is 12 residues. Trimming left V 4 bases short and J 4 bases short, with 10 bases between. This CDR3 is CAWNRGGETQYF. The CDR3 nucleotides read TGTGCCTGGAACAGGGGAGGAGAGACCCAGTACTTC.

V gene TRBV15 combines with J gene TRBJ2-3, with D perhaps TRBD1 (7 bases). Deletions cut 1 base from V and 4 bases from J, with 12 bases between. The germline CDR1 and CDR2 sequences are LNHNV and YYDKDF (reference sequence). This CDR3 has 15 amino acids. CDR3 amino acids: CATSRAAGGPDTQYF. CDR3 nucleotide sequence: TGTGCCACCAGCAGAGCGGCAGGGGGGCCAGATACGCAGTATTTT. The variable domain in full, completed from reference TRBV15 and TRBJ2-3, reads DAMVIQNPRYQVTQFGKPVTLSCSQTLNHNVMYWYQQKSSQAPKLLFHYYDKDFNNEADTPDNFQSRRPNTSFCFLDIRSPGLGDTAMYLCATSRAAGGPDTQYFGPGTRLTVL.

The chain links TRBV5-1 to TRBJ1-1; possibly TRBD1 for D (6 bases). The length of the CDR3 is 15 residues. CDR1 and CDR2 from the germline V gene are SGHRS and YFSETQ. Trimming removed 1 base at V and 4 bases at J, with 14 bases between. The chain's CDR3 is CASSLSPGAGTEAFF. DNA for the CDR3: TGCGCCAGCAGCTTGTCCCCAGGGGCCGGCACTGAAGCTTTCTTT.

The J gene is TRBJ1-2, the V gene TRBV5-1; the D is unclear. The V gene lost 1 base and the J gene lost 8 bases, with 9 bases spanning the gap. The germline CDR1 and CDR2 sequences are SGHRS and YFSETQ. The CDR3 sequence is 12 residues long. The CDR3 coding sequence is TGCGCCAGCAGCTTGAATTCGGGGGGCTACACCTTC. Encoded protein: CASSLNSGGYTF. Filled out from reference TRBV5-1 and TRBJ1-2, the complete variable domain reads KAGVTQTPRYLIKTRGQQVTLSCSPISGHRSVSWYQQTPGQGLQFLFEYFSETQRNKGNFPGRFSGRQFSNSRSEMNVSTLELGDSALYLCASSLNSGGYTFGSGTRLTVV.

V is TRBV5-4 and J is TRBJ2-3; D is uncertain. This CDR3 spans 15 amino acids. Per germline, CDR1 SGHNT and CDR2 YYREEE (reference sequence). Trimming took 0 bases from V and 0 from J, leaving 8 bases between them. Here the CDR3 reads CASSLGASSTDTQYF. For the CDR3, the DNA is TGTGCCAGCAGCTTGGGAGCGTCTAGCACAGATACGCAGTATTTT.

The V call is TRBV25-1, the J call TRBJ2-1; D remains ambiguous. The ends were cut back, 3 bases at V and 8 bases at J, with 8 bases in the middle. Germline CDR1 MGHDK, CDR2 SYGVNS. The CDR3 extends over 12 amino acids. CDR3 in DNA: TGTGCCAGCAGTGACCTTGGCCATGAGCAGTTCTTC. This encodes CASSDLGHEQFF.

The chain is built from TRBV7-9 and TRBJ1-2; 8 bases fit TRBD1. Trimming removed 3 bases from V and 6 bases from J; junction bases left unmatched: 3. Germline V gene sequence: CDR1 SEHNR, CDR2 FQNEAQ (reference sequence). This CDR3 region has 13 residues. In DNA, the CDR3 is TGTGCCAGCAGCTTGGACAGGGAGGATGGCTACACCTTC. Translated: CASSLDREDGYTF.